This TCR beta chain was found in a study of T-cell reconstitution after alpha-beta-depleted transplantation in children. Unique molecular identifiers were built into the TCRbeta library. MiXCR, run by TCRdb on the PCR reads, gives a single entry per CDR3 protein. The sample holds roughly 160,000 distinct CDR3 sequences, 11% seen once. Study observations and caveats: Diversity and T-cell counts at one year after transplant derived mostly from new T cells. About two months after transplant, alpha-beta T cells reportedly came from several hundred expanded graft clones.

This clonotype was seen at least ten times. The antigen is undetermined. The sequencing used PBMCs, collected before TCRalphabeta/CD19-depleted stem cell transplant. The clonotype was recovered from a boy aged 2 to 9 with acute myeloid leukemia, due to receive a stem cell transplant.

DNA of the CDR3: TGCAGTGCCCTGGGACCCATCCAAGAGACCCAGTACTTC. Its protein product is CSALGPIQETQYF. The gene calls are TRBV20-1 and TRBJ2-5; D tentatively fits TRBD1 or TRBD2 (5 bases each). Germline loops: CDR1 DFQATT, CDR2 SNEGSKA (reference sequence). CDR3 length: 13 residues. V lost 6 bases, J lost 1 base, and 12 bases lay in between.